This T cell receptor beta chain appears in the sequencing data of a study of response to subunit inactivated influenza vaccine. Trimming left V 2 bases short and J 2 bases short, with 16 bases between. CDR3 length: 17 residues. In germline, CDR1 is LGHNA, CDR2 YSLEER. TCRdb reanalysed the RT-PCR reads using MiXCR and keeps one entry per CDR3 protein. The sample has about 520,000 distinct CDR3 sequences; approximately 7.8% are singletons. The TCR originated in a man between 45 and 75 years old who received an inactivated influenza vaccine. V usage is TRBV4-3 and J usage is TRBJ2-1; D is undetermined. The sample here was PBMCs from blood, taken 23 to 25 months after vaccination. The CDR3 reads CASSQWGVVATYNEQFF. Written as DNA, the CDR3 is TGCGCCAGCAGCCAATGGGGTGTGGTAGCAACCTACAATGAGCAGTTCTTC.